This T cell receptor beta chain was identified during a study of PD-1 blockade in classical Hodgkin lymphoma. Assay used: immunoSEQ multiplex PCR; TCRdb lists only in-frame clones, some missing. The top ten hold around 37% of the sample, which has about 39,000 clones, about 77% seen once. Time point described: cycle 4 day 1 (C4D1), after 5 to 7 weeks of nivolumab. Every patient experienced relapse after autologous stem cell transplantation, and brentuximab vedotin exposure varied. In germline, CDR1 is MNHEY, CDR2 SVGAGI. This CDR3 has 15 amino acids. V gave up 5 bases and J gave up 5 bases; unmatched junction bases: 9. A word on this clone: What it binds is not known.

Study-level results: Complete responders started with a diversity level that resembled newly diagnosed patients at baseline. Newly diagnosed patients had baseline TCR diversity that was reportedly lower than that of healthy donors.

This clonotype was obtained from a human donor with classical Hodgkin lymphoma. The J gene is TRBJ2-1, the V gene TRBV6-5; 7 bases agree with TRBD1. Source: peripheral blood mononuclear cells (PBMCs), taken before the fourth cycle of nivolumab. DNA of the CDR3: TGTGCCAGCAGTAAAACCGGGACAGCTAACAATGAGCAGTTCTTC. Its translation: CASSKTGTANNEQFF.